One and the same sample provided the 27 T cell receptor beta chains below, sequenced in a study of blood T cell repertoires in COVID-19. Clones were read by immunoSEQ multiplex PCR, and TCRdb kept only the in-frame ones, dropping some. The profile shows approximately 20,000 clones, about 85% of them singletons. Sequencing was performed on peripheral blood. These receptors came from a man between 65 and 80 years old with acute or convalescent COVID-19.

CDR3 loop: CASSLSTGQTGELFF. The CDR3, as DNA: TGCGCCAGCAGCTTGTCGACAGGGCAGACCGGGGAGCTGTTTTTT. The chain has TRBV5-1 and TRBJ2-2; 7 bases are shared with TRBD1. CDR1 and CDR2 from the germline V gene are SGHRS and YFSETQ. This CDR3 has 15 residues. V shed 1 base, J shed 5 bases, and the junction held 5 bases outside the gene matches.

The chain couples TRBV5-1 to TRBJ2-5, with 9 positions matching TRBD1. V trimming: 7 bases; J trimming: 1 base; junction bases outside the gene matches: 5. Germline V gene lookup returns CDR1 SGHRS and CDR2 YFSETQ. The CDR3 consists of 14 residues. The CDR3 protein is CASRTQGAQETQYF. CDR3 coding DNA: TGCGCCAGCCGCACACAGGGGGCCCAAGAGACCCAGTACTTC.

The J gene is TRBJ1-6, the V gene TRBV15; D is unclear. The V gene lost 4 bases and the J gene lost 5 bases, with 15 bases spanning the gap. The CDR3 contains 16 residues. Per the germline V gene, CDR1 is LNHNV and CDR2 is YYDKDF (reference sequence). The DNA for the CDR3 is TGTGCCACCAGCACCGCGCAGGCCCTAAATAATTCACCCCTCCACTTT. Translated: CATSTAQALNNSPLHF.

The rearrangement joins TRBV29-1 to TRBJ1-1, with 7 nucleotides matching TRBD1. The CDR3 runs 16 residues. V was pared by 5 bases and J by 7 bases, with 19 bases of the junction left unmatched. CDR1 and CDR2 from the germline V gene are SQVTM and ANQGSEA. CDR3 amino acids: CSVTTGQSILGREAFF. CDR3 DNA: TGCAGCGTTACAACGGGACAGTCCATTTTGGGCCGTGAAGCTTTCTTT.

This chain links TRBV6-5 with TRBJ2-7; a weak D match, TRBD2 (6 bases). Deletions cut 4 bases from V and 4 bases from J, with 11 bases between. Germline CDR1 is MNHEY and CDR2 is SVGAGI. The CDR3 extends over 13 amino acids. For the CDR3, the DNA is TGTGCCAGCAGTTTGACTAGTGCATACGAGCAGTACTTC. This encodes CASSLTSAYEQYF.

This chain links TRBV19 with TRBJ1-1, with 7 positions matching TRBD1. Germline assignment: CDR1 LNHDA and CDR2 SQIVND (reference sequence). V trimming: 4 bases; J trimming: 5 bases; junction bases outside the gene matches: 7. The CDR3 runs 14 residues. The CDR3: CASSNSRGQTEAFF. The DNA of the CDR3 is TGTGCCAGTAGTAATTCGAGGGGGCAAACTGAAGCTTTCTTT. The complete variable domain, with remaining parts taken from reference TRBV19 and TRBJ1-1, reads DGGITQSPKYLFRKEGQNVTLSCEQNLNHDAMYWYRQDPGQGLRLIYYSQIVNDFQKGDIAEGYSVSREKKESFPLTVTSAQKNPTAFYLCASSNSRGQTEAFFGQGTRLTVV.

V and J are TRBV7-6 and TRBJ1-5, with D unclear. The CDR3 extends over 15 amino acids. Looked up from germline, CDR1 is SGHVS and CDR2 is FNYEAQ. Trimming shortened V by 5 bases and J by 7 bases, and 18 bases separated the two germline ends. The CDR3 is CASSPRRSEIQPQHF. Here the CDR3 DNA reads TGTGCCAGCAGCCCCCGGAGGAGCGAAATACAGCCCCAGCATTTT. Complete variable domain (other parts from reference TRBV7-6 and TRBJ1-5): GAGVSQSPRYKVTKRGQDVALRCDPISGHVSLYWYRQALGQGPEFLTYFNYEAQQDKSGLPNDRFSAERPEGSISTLTIQRTEQRDSAMYRCASSPRRSEIQPQHFGDGTRLSIL.

The chain has TRBV5-5 and TRBJ1-5; D possibly corresponds to TRBD1 (6 bases). Germline assignment: CDR1 SGHKS and CDR2 YYEKEE (reference sequence). The V gene lost 4 bases and the J gene lost 0 bases, with 11 bases spanning the gap. This CDR3 is 15 amino acids long. The CDR3 reads CASSQGRNSNQPQHF. The CDR3 nucleotides are TGTGCCAGCAGCCAGGGGAGAAATAGCAATCAGCCCCAGCATTTT.

V usage is TRBV29-1 and J usage is TRBJ2-6; 8 bases fit TRBD1. The CDR3 has 17 amino acids. Germline loops: CDR1 SQVTM, CDR2 ANQGSEA. Trimming took 4 bases from V and 0 from J; bases not matched to a gene: 8. The DNA of the CDR3 is TGCAGCGTTGCTCCGGGACAGGTTCGCTCTGGGGCCAACGTCCTGACTTTC. It is translated as CSVAPGQVRSGANVLTF.

This sequence joins TRBV2 and TRBJ2-7; TRBD2 is a possible D gene (5 bases). The length of the CDR3 is 13 residues. The V gene lost 1 base and the J gene lost 7 bases, with 11 bases spanning the gap. Germline assignment: CDR1 SNHLY and CDR2 FYNNEI. The CDR3 here is CASSEGGRREQYF. Here the CDR3 DNA reads TGTGCCAGCAGTGAAGGAGGGCGACGGGAGCAGTACTTC.

This sequence joins TRBV5-1 and TRBJ2-1, with 7 bases aligning to TRBD1. V lost 0 bases to trimming and J lost 0 bases; unmatched junction nucleotides: 3. In germline, CDR1 is SGHRS, CDR2 YFSETQ. The CDR3 has 16 amino acids. Written as DNA, the CDR3 is TGCGCCAGCAGCTTGGAAGGGGGCTACTCCTACAATGAGCAGTTCTTC. Its protein is CASSLEGGYSYNEQFF.

This rearrangement joins TRBV13 to TRBJ2-1, with D perhaps TRBD2 (6 bases). The CDR3 is made up of 17 amino acids. The germline CDR1 and CDR2 sequences are PRHDT and FYEKMQ (reference sequence). Between the trimmed V and J ends, which lost 7 bases and 0 bases, there was a span of 19 bases. CDR3 in amino acids: CASKVGGPTSSYNEQFF. The CDR3 coding sequence is TGTGCCAGCAAAGTGGGAGGTCCCACCAGCTCCTACAATGAGCAGTTCTTC.

J is TRBJ2-2 and V is TRBV5-1, with D uncertain. With 0 bases removed from V and 4 bases from J, the gap between germline ends came to 7 bases. Looked up from germline, CDR1 is SGHRS and CDR2 is YFSETQ. This CDR3 is built from 14 residues. CDR3 in DNA: TGCGCCAGCAGCTTGGCCTATGTCACCGGGGAGCTGTTTTTT. It codes for CASSLAYVTGELFF.

This rearrangement joins TRBV3-1 (or the pseudogene TRBV3-2) to TRBJ2-1, with a possible D match to TRBD1 (6 bases). V was shortened by 8 bases and J by 9 bases, with 14 bases between the two germline ends. This CDR3 is 12 amino acids long. Germline V gene sequence: CDR1 LGHDT, CDR2 YNNKEL (reference sequence). The CDR3 nucleotides are TGTGCCAGCGGTTCACAGGGAAGTGAGCAGTTCTTC. This codes for CASGSQGSEQFF.

The table lists this clone with a count of one. The V and J genes are TRBV24-1 and TRBJ1-1, with 9 bases lining up with TRBD1. The CDR3 contains 15 residues. Germline CDR1 and CDR2: KGHDR and SFDVKD. The trim removed 5 bases at V and 3 bases at J, leaving 6 bases unmatched. CDR3 sequence: CATSAPGQGDTEAFF. Written as DNA, the CDR3 is TGTGCCACCAGTGCCCCGGGACAGGGAGACACTGAAGCTTTCTTT.

The rearrangement uses TRBV3-1 (or the pseudogene TRBV3-2) and TRBJ1-4, with 8 bases fitting TRBD1. The ends lost 2 bases at V and 4 bases at J; junction bases unmatched: 12. The CDR3 runs 18 residues. CDR1 is LGHDT, CDR2 YNNKEL, per germline (reference sequence). Written as DNA, the CDR3 is TGTGCCAGCAGCCAACACCTTCGCCACGGACAGGGTAATGAAAAACTGTTTTTT. Translated: CASSQHLRHGQGNEKLFF.

The rearrangement joins TRBV29-1 to TRBJ2-2, with D possibly being TRBD1 (6 bases). CDR1 and CDR2 from the germline V gene are SQVTM and ANQGSEA. There are 11 residues in the CDR3. The CDR3 bases are TGCAGTGCAGGGGAAGCCGGGGAGCTGTTTTTT. Protein sequence: CSAGEAGELFF.

This chain uses TRBV7-6 with TRBJ2-7; 9 nucleotides match TRBD2. CDR1 is SGHVS and CDR2 is FNYEAQ in the germline V gene. CDR3 length: 16 residues. The V gene end was trimmed by 0 bases and the J gene end by 2 bases; junction bases not matched to a gene: 5. CDR3: CASSLARGGRPYEQYF. The CDR3 DNA reads as TGTGCCAGCAGCTTAGCGCGGGGGGGGCGTCCCTACGAGCAGTACTTC.

The genes are TRBV11-2 and TRBJ1-1; D ambiguous. The CDR3 covers 13 residues. Trimming removed 3 bases at V and 3 bases at J, with 8 bases between. Germline lookup yields CDR1 SGHAT and CDR2 FQNNGV. As DNA, the CDR3 is TGTGCCAGCAGCTTCGACGGGTACACTGAAGCTTTCTTT. This gives the protein CASSFDGYTEAFF.

The gene calls are TRBV6-2 or TRBV6-3 and TRBJ1-3; no reliable D call. The germline V gene encodes CDR1 MNHEY and CDR2 SVGEGT. V lost 2 bases and J 0 bases, leaving 5 bases between the germline ends. The CDR3 length is 14 residues. CDR3 sequence (DNA): TGTGCCAGCAGTTACCCGTACTCTGGAAACACCATATATTTT. Its protein is CASSYPYSGNTIYF.

Only one count was recorded for this clone. The chain uses TRBV7-2 and TRBJ2-7; D is unresolved. CDR1 is SGHTA, CDR2 FQGNSA, per germline. The CDR3 is 15 amino acids. V lost 2 bases and J 2 bases, leaving 13 bases between the germline ends. Written as DNA, the CDR3 is TGTGCCAGCAGCTTATCGGCAGGCCAGACCTACGAGCAGTACTTC. It codes for CASSLSAGQTYEQYF.

V usage is TRBV3-1 (or the pseudogene TRBV3-2) and J usage is TRBJ1-6; 8 bases match TRBD1. In germline, CDR1 is LGHDT, CDR2 YNNKEL (reference sequence). With V trimmed by 8 bases and J by 9 bases, 3 bases remained unmatched. CDR3 length: 12 amino acids. The CDR3: CASGTGLSPLHF. CDR3 coding DNA: TGTGCCAGCGGGACAGGCCTTTCACCCCTCCACTTT.

The V gene is TRBV4-1, the J gene TRBJ1-3; D is unclear. The germline V gene encodes CDR1 MGHRA and CDR2 YSYEKL. Trimming removed 0 bases from V and 0 bases from J, with 9 bases in between. CDR3 length: 16 amino acids. CDR3 DNA sequence: TGCGCCAGCAGCCAAGAACGGGTACTCTCTGGAAACACCATATATTTT. Its translation is CASSQERVLSGNTIYF.

The V gene is TRBV6-5, the J gene TRBJ1-1; no firm D call. Between the trimmed V and J ends, which lost 6 bases and 1 base, there was a span of 12 bases. Germline V lookup: CDR1 MNHEY, CDR2 SVGAGI. CDR3 size: 14 residues. The CDR3 sequence: CASRSYTGNTEAFF. The CDR3, as DNA: TGTGCCAGCAGATCCTATACGGGGAACACTGAAGCTTTCTTT.

This rearrangement joins TRBV5-6 to TRBJ2-1; perhaps TRBD1 as D (5 bases). The CDR3 extends over 16 amino acids. With 3 bases removed from V and 1 base from J, the gap between germline ends came to 14 bases. The V gene's germline CDR1 is SGHDT and CDR2 YYEEEE. CDR3: CASSSQPAGSYNEQFF. As DNA, the CDR3 is TGTGCCAGCAGCTCGCAGCCCGCAGGGTCCTACAATGAGCAGTTCTTC.

The chain links TRBV9 to TRBJ2-1; 10 positions match TRBD2. Germline lookup yields CDR1 SGDLS and CDR2 YYNGEE. The V segment lost 0 bases and the J segment 7 bases; nucleotides outside the gene matches: 4. This CDR3 has 15 residues. The CDR3 is CASSVEASGSNEQFF. The CDR3 DNA follows: TGTGCCAGCAGCGTAGAGGCTAGCGGGAGTAATGAGCAGTTCTTC. Full variable domain (rest looked up from reference TRBV9 and TRBJ2-1): DSGVTQTPKHLITATGQRVTLRCSPRSGDLSVYWYQQSLDQGLQFLIQYYNGEERAKGNILERFSAQQFPDLHSELNLSSLELGDSALYFCASSVEASGSNEQFFGPGTRLTVL.

The gene calls are TRBV28 and TRBJ2-7; a weak D match, TRBD1 (6 bases). The CDR3 extends over 15 amino acids. Trimming stripped 7 bases from V and 0 bases from J, with 16 bases between. Germline CDR1 and CDR2: MDHEN and SYDVKM. In DNA form, the CDR3 reads TGTGCCAGCACCACACACAGGGCACCCTCCTACGAGCAGTACTTC. As protein: CASTTHRAPSYEQYF.